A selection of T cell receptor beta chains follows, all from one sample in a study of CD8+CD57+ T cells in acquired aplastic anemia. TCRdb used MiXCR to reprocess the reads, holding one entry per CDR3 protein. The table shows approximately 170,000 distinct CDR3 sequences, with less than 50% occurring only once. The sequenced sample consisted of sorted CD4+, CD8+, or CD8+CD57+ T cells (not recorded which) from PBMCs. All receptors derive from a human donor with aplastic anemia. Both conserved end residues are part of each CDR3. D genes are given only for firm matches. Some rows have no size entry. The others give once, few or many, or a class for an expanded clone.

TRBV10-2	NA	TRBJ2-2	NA	CASIGSVSRELFF	TGCGCCAGCATAGGCTCAGTGAGCAGGGAGCTGTTTTTT
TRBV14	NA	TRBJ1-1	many	CASSQDFGGQMNTEAFF	TGTGCCAGCAGCCAAGATTTTGGAGGACAGATGAACACTGAAGCTTTCTTT
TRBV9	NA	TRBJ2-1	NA	CASSVEAWGEQFF	TGTGCCAGCAGCGTAGAAGCCTGGGGTGAGCAGTTCTTC
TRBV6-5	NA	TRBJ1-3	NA	CASSSPRGSGNTIYF	TGTGCCAGCAGTTCTCCCCGGGGCTCTGGAAACACCATATATTTT
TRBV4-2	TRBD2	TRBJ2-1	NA	CASRLTSGGHNEQFF	TGTGCCAGCAGGCTTACTAGCGGGGGGCACAATGAGCAGTTCTTC
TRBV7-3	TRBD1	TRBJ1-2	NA	CASSPRDRVGYGYTF	TGTGCCAGCAGCCCCCGGGACAGGGTAGGGTATGGCTACACCTTC
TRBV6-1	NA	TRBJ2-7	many	CASSEAGGAGNYEQYF	TGTGCCAGCAGTGAAGCAGGTGGGGCGGGAAACTACGAGCAGTACTTC
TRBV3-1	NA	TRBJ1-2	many	CASSQAGQNYGYTF	TGTGCCAGCAGCCAAGCAGGACAGAACTATGGCTACACCTTC
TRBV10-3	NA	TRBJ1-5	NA	CAINWQTQHF	TGTGCCATCAATTGGCAGACCCAGCATTTT
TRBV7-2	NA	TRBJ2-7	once	CASSRDGGYYEQYF	TGTGCCAGCAGCAGGGACGGGGGCTACTACGAGCAGTACTTC
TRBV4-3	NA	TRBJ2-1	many	CASSQDTRGEQFF	TGCGCCAGCAGCCAAGATACAAGAGGGGAGCAGTTCTTC
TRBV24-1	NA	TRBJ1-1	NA	CATSERQGTEAFF	TGTGCCACCAGTGAAAGACAAGGGACTGAAGCTTTCTTT
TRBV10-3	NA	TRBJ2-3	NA	CAISELTLRGGTDTQYF	TGTGCCATCAGTGAGTTGACCCTGAGAGGGGGCACAGATACGCAGTATTTT
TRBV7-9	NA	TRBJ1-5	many	CASSLLADQPQHF	TGTGCCAGCAGCTTGTTGGCGGATCAGCCCCAGCATTTT
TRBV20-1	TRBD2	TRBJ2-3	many	CSALLAGGPTDTQYF	TGCAGTGCTCTACTAGCGGGAGGGCCGACAGATACGCAGTATTTT
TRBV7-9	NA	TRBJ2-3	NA	CASSWTEMDTQYF	TGTGCCAGCAGCTGGACAGAAATGGATACGCAGTATTTT
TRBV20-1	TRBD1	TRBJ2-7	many	CSARDGTGLAYEQYF	TGCAGTGCTAGAGATGGGACAGGGCTAGCCTACGAGCAGTACTTC
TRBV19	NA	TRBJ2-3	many	CASGIMRTTPSTDTQYF	TGTGCCAGTGGTATAATGAGGACTACTCCTAGCACAGATACGCAGTATTTT
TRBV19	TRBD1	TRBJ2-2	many	CASSMKDRGYRTGELFF	TGTGCCAGTAGTATGAAGGACAGGGGGTATCGCACCGGGGAGCTGTTTTTT
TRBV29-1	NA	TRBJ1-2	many	CSVLLGVGYGYTF	TGCAGCGTTCTCCTAGGGGTTGGCTATGGCTACACCTTC
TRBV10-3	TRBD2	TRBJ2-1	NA	CAIKTSVGTNEQFF	TGTGCCATCAAGACTAGCGTGGGGACCAATGAGCAGTTCTTC
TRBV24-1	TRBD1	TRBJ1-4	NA	CATSDPKRDSWYEKLFF	TGTGCCACCAGTGATCCAAAACGGGACAGCTGGTATGAAAAACTGTTTTTT
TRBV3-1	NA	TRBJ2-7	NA	CASSQEGRSIRGNEQYF	TGTGCCAGCAGCCAAGAAGGAAGAAGTATACGGGGGAACGAGCAGTACTTC
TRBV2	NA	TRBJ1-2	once	CASSESGVELNGYTF	TGTGCCAGCAGTGAATCGGGGGTGGAGTTGAATGGCTACACCTTC
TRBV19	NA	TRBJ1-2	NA	CASSLGQAYGYTF	TGTGCCAGCAGCTTGGGTCAGGCCTATGGCTACACCTTC
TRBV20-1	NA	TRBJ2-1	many	CSAIRRGSGEQFF	TGCAGTGCCATTAGGCGGGGATCCGGTGAGCAGTTCTTC
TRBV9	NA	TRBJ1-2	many	CASSVEVGPYGYTF	TGTGCCAGCAGCGTAGAGGTCGGACCCTATGGCTACACCTTC
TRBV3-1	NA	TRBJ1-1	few	CASSRYRVTEAFF	TGTGCCAGCAGCCGGTACAGGGTTACTGAAGCTTTCTTT
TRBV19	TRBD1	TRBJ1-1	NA	CASSTTGTVNTEAFF	TGTGCCAGTAGTACGACGGGGACAGTGAACACTGAAGCTTTCTTT
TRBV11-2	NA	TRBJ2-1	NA	CASSWNFGYNEQFF	TGTGCCAGCAGCTGGAACTTTGGGTACAATGAGCAGTTCTTC
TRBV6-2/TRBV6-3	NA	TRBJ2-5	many	CASSYSASDQETQYF	TGTGCCAGCAGTTACTCGGCCTCCGACCAAGAGACCCAGTACTTC
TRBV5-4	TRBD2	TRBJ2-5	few	CASSIPGRGGGETQYF	TGTGCCAGCAGCATCCCCGGGAGGGGGGGTGGAGAGACCCAGTACTTC
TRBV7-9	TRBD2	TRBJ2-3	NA	CASSPRTSGRAPTDTQYF	TGTGCCAGCAGCCCCAGGACTAGCGGGAGGGCCCCCACAGATACGCAGTATTTT
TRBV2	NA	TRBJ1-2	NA	CASSELRPGDGYTF	TGTGCCAGCAGTGAACTGCGTCCAGGAGATGGCTACACCTTC
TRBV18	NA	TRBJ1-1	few	CASSTGLDTEAFF	TGTGCCAGCTCCACAGGTCTAGACACTGAAGCTTTCTTT
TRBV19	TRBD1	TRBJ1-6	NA	CASSRPGQGDSPLHF	TGTGCCAGTAGTAGACCGGGACAGGGAGATTCACCCCTCCACTTT
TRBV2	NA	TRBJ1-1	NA	CASSEENTEAFF	TGTGCCAGCAGTGAAGAGAACACTGAAGCTTTCTTT
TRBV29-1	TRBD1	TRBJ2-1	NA	CSRNRGQVNEQFF	TGCAGTCGAAACAGGGGGCAAGTCAATGAGCAGTTCTTC
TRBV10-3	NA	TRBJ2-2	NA	CAISLAMDTGELFF	TGTGCCATCAGTCTAGCGATGGACACCGGGGAGCTGTTTTTT
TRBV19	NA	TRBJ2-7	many	CASSPGTVSYEQYF	TGTGCCAGTAGTCCCGGGACCGTCTCCTACGAGCAGTACTTC
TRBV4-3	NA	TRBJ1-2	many	CASSRRGGDYGYTF	TGCGCCAGCAGCCGGAGAGGGGGAGACTATGGCTACACCTTC
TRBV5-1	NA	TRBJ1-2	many	CASNPASEDGYTF	TGCGCCAGCAACCCGGCGTCGGAGGATGGCTACACCTTC
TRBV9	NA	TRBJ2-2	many	CASSVEGKRAPYTGELFF	TGTGCCAGCAGCGTAGAGGGCAAAAGGGCACCCTACACCGGGGAGCTGTTTTTT
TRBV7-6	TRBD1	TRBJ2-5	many	CASSLQTGAKTQYF	TGTGCCAGCAGCTTACAGACAGGGGCAAAGACCCAGTACTTC
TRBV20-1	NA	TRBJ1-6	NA	CSARGPGWGDNSPLHF	TGCAGTGCTAGAGGCCCGGGCTGGGGGGATAATTCACCCCTCCACTTT
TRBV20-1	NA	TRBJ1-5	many	CSARAGPSNQPQHF	TGCAGTGCCAGGGCCGGGCCGAGCAATCAGCCCCAGCATTTT
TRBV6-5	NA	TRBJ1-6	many	CASSYGEGLFNSPLHF	TGTGCCAGCAGTTACGGGGAGGGCTTGTTCAATTCACCCCTCCACTTT
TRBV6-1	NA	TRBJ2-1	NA	CASTQSGPNNEQFF	TGTGCCAGCACTCAGTCCGGACCAAACAATGAGCAGTTCTTC